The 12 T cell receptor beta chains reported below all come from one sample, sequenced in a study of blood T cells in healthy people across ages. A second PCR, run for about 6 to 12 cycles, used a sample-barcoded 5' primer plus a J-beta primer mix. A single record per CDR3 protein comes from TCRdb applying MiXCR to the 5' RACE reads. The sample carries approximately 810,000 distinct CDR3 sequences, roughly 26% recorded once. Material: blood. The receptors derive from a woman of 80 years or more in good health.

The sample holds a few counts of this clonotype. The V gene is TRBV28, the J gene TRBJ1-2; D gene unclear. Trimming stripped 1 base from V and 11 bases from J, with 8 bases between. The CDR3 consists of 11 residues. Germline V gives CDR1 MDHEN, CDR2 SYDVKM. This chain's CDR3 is CASSLYAIYTF. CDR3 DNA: TGTGCCAGCAGTTTATATGCCATATACACCTTC.

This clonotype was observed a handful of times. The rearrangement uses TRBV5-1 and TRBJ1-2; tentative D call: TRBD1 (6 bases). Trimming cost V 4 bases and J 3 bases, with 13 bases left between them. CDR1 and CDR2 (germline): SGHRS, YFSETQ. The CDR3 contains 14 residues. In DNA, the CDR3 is TGCGCCAGCAGCGCCGCCGGGACATACTATGGCTACACCTTC. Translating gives CASSAAGTYYGYTF.

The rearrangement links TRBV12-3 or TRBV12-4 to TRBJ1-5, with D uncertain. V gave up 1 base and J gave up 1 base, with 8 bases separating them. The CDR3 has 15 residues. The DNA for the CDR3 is TGTGCCAGCAGTTTAGTGTCTGGGAGCAATCAGCCCCAGCATTTT. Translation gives CASSLVSGSNQPQHF.

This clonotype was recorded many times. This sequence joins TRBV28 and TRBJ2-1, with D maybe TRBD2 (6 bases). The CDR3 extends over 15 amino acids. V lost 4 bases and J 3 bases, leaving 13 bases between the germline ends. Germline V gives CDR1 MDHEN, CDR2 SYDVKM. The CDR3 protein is CASSSAGRGYNEQFF. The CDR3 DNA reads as TGTGCCAGCAGTTCTGCGGGACGAGGCTACAATGAGCAGTTCTTC.

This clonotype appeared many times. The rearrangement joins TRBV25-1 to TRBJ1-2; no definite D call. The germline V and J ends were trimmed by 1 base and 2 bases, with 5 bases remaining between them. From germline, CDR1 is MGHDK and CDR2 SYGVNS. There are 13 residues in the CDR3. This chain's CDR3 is CASSESGNYGYTF. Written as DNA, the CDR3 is TGTGCCAGCAGTGAATCCGGGAACTATGGCTACACCTTC.

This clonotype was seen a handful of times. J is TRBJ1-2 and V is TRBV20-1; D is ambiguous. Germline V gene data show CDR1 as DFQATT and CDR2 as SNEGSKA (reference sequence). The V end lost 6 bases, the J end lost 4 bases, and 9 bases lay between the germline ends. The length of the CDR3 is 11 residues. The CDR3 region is CSAPLTYGYTF. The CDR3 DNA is TGCAGTGCCCCTCTAACCTATGGCTACACCTTC.

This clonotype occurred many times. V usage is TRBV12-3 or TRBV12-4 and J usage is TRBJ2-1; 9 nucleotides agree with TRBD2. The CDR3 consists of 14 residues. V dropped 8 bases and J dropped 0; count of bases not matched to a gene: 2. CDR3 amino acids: CASVRGGSYNEQFF. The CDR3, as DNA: TGTGCCAGCGTGCGGGGGGGCTCCTACAATGAGCAGTTCTTC.

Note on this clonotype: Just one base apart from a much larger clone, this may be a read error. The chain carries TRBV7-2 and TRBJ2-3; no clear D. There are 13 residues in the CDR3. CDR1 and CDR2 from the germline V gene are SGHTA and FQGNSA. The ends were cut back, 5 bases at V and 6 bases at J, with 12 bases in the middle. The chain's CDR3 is CASSRQTRDTQYF. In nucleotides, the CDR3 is TGTGCCAGCAGCCGCCAGACAAGGGATACGCAGTATTTT.

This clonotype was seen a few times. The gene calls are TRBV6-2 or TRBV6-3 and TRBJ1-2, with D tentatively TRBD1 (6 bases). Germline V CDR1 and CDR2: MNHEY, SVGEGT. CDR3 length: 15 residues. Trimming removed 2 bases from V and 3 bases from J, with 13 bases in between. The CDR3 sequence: CASSYHGQSHYGYTF. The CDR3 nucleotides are TGTGCCAGCAGTTACCACGGACAGTCTCACTATGGCTACACCTTC.

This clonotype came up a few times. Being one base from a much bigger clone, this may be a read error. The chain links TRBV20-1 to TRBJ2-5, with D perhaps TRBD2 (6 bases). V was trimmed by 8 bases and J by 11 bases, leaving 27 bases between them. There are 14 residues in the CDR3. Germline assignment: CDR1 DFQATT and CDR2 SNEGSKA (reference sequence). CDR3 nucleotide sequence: TGCAGTCAAGTTGGGGGGAGGATAGACAATGAGCAGTACTTC. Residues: CSQVGGRIDNEQYF.

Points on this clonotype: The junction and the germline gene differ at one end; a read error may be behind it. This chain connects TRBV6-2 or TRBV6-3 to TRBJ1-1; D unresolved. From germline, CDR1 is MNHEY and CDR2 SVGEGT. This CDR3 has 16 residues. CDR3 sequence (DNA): TGTGCCAGCAGTTACTCGGTAACAGACCCCGACACTGGAGCTTTCTTT. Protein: CASSYSVTDPDTGAFF.

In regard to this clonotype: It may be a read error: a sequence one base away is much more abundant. Written as DNA, the CDR3 is TGTGCCAGCAGCTTAGCAAGCAGGGGGATCGGAGGATACGAGCAGTACTTC. Translating it yields CASSLASRGIGGYEQYF. V is TRBV7-6 and J is TRBJ2-7, with 7 bases that match TRBD1. The CDR3 is made up of 17 amino acids. The V gene end was trimmed by 0 bases and the J gene end by 4 bases; junction bases not matched to a gene: 12. Germline V gives CDR1 SGHVS, CDR2 FNYEAQ.